This TCR beta chain comes out of a study of blood T cell repertoires in COVID-19. Study details: Samples taken during acute and convalescent COVID-19 were collected in the United States, Italy and Spain. Sources were T cells, B-cell-depleted T cells, or PBMCs; the material itself was cDNA or gDNA.

As processed by the authors: Nucleated cell counts were estimated from reference gene primer amplification. Libraries were prepared by immunoSEQ multiplex PCR; TCRdb keeps only in-frame clonotypes and omits some of them. The DNA gave D and trimming, while V, J and clone size come from that table. The sample lists 55,000 to 80,000 clones, more than 85% occurring once. This clone came up once. Unmatched junction bases numbered 5, after V lost 1 base and J lost 4 bases. This CDR3 spans 15 amino acids. Per germline, CDR1 LNHDA and CDR2 SQIVND (reference sequence). The chain employs TRBV19 and TRBJ2-3, with 7 bases that match TRBD2. The TCR originated in a man aged 65-85 years with acute or convalescent COVID-19. Material: peripheral blood. CDR3: CASSIGGGSADTQYF. The CDR3, as DNA: TGTGCCAGTAGTATAGGTGGCGGGAGTGCAGATACGCAGTATTTT.